These 20 T cell receptor beta chains came from one sample sequenced in a study of Ad26.COV2.S vaccination and SARS-CoV-2 variants. As to treatment: roughly 19 received Ad26.COV2.S at low or high dose, single or two shots; about five received placebo; per-sample allocation not given. Specimen acquisition occurred on day 63 following the initial vaccine or placebo injection. This table comes from immunoSEQ multiplex PCR, and its TCRdb copy is limited to in-frame clones, with some not included. Counted here are 410,000 or so clones, around 90% occurring once; the ten biggest clones make up 9.5% to 15%. Sequenced material: peripheral blood, taken in a trial of Ad26.COV2.S vaccine versus placebo. All receptors derive from a person aged 18-65 years who received the Ad26.COV2.S COVID-19 vaccine or a placebo.

V is TRBV7-9 and J is TRBJ2-5; tentative D call: TRBD2 (5 bases). This CDR3 has 16 amino acids. Per germline, CDR1 SEHNR and CDR2 FQNEAQ (reference sequence). V dropped 5 bases and J dropped 5 bases, with 21 bases sitting between them. CDR3 DNA sequence: TGTGCCAGCAGCCCGGATCCCACTAGGCCCGATGAGACCCAGTACTTC. Its protein product is CASSPDPTRPDETQYF.

V usage is TRBV5-6 and J usage is TRBJ1-1; D not resolved. Germline CDR1 SGHDT, CDR2 YYEEEE. V was clipped by 4 bases and J by 0 bases, with 19 bases between them. The CDR3 has 17 amino acids. The CDR3 loop is CASSPIGGSFMNTEAFF. The CDR3, as DNA: TGTGCCAGCAGCCCCATCGGTGGGAGCTTCATGAACACTGAAGCTTTCTTT.

The chain combines TRBV19 with TRBJ2-7; 7 bases agree with TRBD2. This CDR3 is built from 12 residues. Germline loops: CDR1 LNHDA, CDR2 SQIVND (reference sequence). Trimming took 3 bases from V and 5 from J; bases not matched to a gene: 1. As DNA, the CDR3 is TGTGCCAGTAGTATTCGGGGGGACGAGCAGTACTTC. Protein: CASSIRGDEQYF.

The chain links TRBV7-9 to TRBJ2-3; D gene unclear. Germline V gene data show CDR1 as SEHNR and CDR2 as FQNEAQ (reference sequence). The CDR3 totals 12 residues. Trimming shortened V by 5 bases and J by 2 bases, and 5 bases separated the two germline ends. The CDR3 loop reads CASSTNTDTQYF. CDR3 nucleotides: TGTGCCAGCAGCACCAACACAGATACGCAGTATTTT.

This clone was observed a few times. The rearrangement links TRBV4-1 to TRBJ1-5; D gene uncertain. Germline V gene sequence: CDR1 MGHRA, CDR2 YSYEKL. This CDR3 has 15 amino acids. Trimming stripped 1 base from V and 4 bases from J, with 11 bases between. DNA of the CDR3: TGCGCCAGCAGCCAAGTAGAACAACTAAATCAGCCCCAGCATTTT. Its protein is CASSQVEQLNQPQHF.

The V and J genes are TRBV2 and TRBJ2-5; no firm D call. There are 13 residues in the CDR3. The V gene's germline CDR1 is SNHLY and CDR2 FYNNEI. V shed 7 bases and J shed 2 bases, with 11 bases lying between them. Here the CDR3 DNA reads TGTGCCAGCAACTTCGCGGAACAAGAGACCCAGTACTTC. It specifies CASNFAEQETQYF.

J is TRBJ2-7 and V is TRBV28; 10 bases map to TRBD2. J lost 3 bases, V lost 5 bases, and 10 bases had no gene match. Germline CDR1 reads MDHEN; CDR2 reads SYDVKM. The CDR3 spans 16 residues. The DNA for the CDR3 is TGTGCCAGCAGTCCCCGGGCTAGCGGGGGTTACTACGAGCAGTACTTC. Its translation is CASSPRASGGYYEQYF. Supplemented by reference TRBV28 and TRBJ2-7, the full variable domain reads DVKVTQSSRYLVKRTGEKVFLECVQDMDHENMFWYRQDPGLGLRLIYFSYDVKMKEKGDIPEGYSVSREKKERFSLILESASTNQTSMYLCASSPRASGGYYEQYFGPGTRLTVT.

This chain connects TRBV10-3 to TRBJ1-2; no clear D. The CDR3 runs to 12 residues. The V and J ends lost 6 bases and 4 bases respectively, with 9 bases between them. Germline lookup yields CDR1 ENHRY and CDR2 SYGVKD. CDR3 loop: CAIRSQVYGYTF. CDR3 DNA: TGTGCCATCAGGAGTCAGGTCTATGGCTACACCTTC.

V and J are TRBV7-6 and TRBJ2-7, with TRBD2 matching over 7 bases. This CDR3 has 14 amino acids. The V segment lost 5 bases and the J segment 2 bases; nucleotides outside the gene matches: 6. CDR1 SGHVS and CDR2 FNYEAQ come from the germline V gene. CDR3 nucleotides: TGTGCCAGCAGCCCCGACGGGAGGACCTACGAGCAGTACTTC. It specifies CASSPDGRTYEQYF.

The chain uses TRBV19 and TRBJ2-2; D may be TRBD1 (5 bases). Looked up from germline, CDR1 is LNHDA and CDR2 is SQIVND (reference sequence). This CDR3 spans 14 amino acids. Trimming pared 5 bases from V and 4 bases from J, leaving 11 bases between. DNA of the CDR3: TGTGCCAGTAGTTTCGGCAGGGCCACCGGGGAGCTGTTTTTT. It yields the protein CASSFGRATGELFF.

V and J are TRBV12-5 and TRBJ1-1; D is perhaps TRBD1 (5 bases). The CDR3 covers 18 residues. The V end was cut by 1 base, the J end by 0 bases, with 18 bases between. From germline, CDR1 is LGHNT and CDR2 FRNRAP. The CDR3 spells CASGLARDRPGLNTEAFF. CDR3 nucleotide sequence: TGTGCTAGTGGTTTGGCGAGGGACCGGCCGGGGTTGAACACTGAAGCTTTCTTT.

The rearrangement uses TRBV29-1 and TRBJ1-2, with 9 positions matching TRBD1. There are 14 residues in the CDR3. J was trimmed by 8 bases and V by 8 bases; bases with no gene match: 15. Germline V CDR1 and CDR2: SQVTM, ANQGSEA. CDR3 DNA sequence: TGCAGCATCTCTACCGGGACAGGGTTCGGGGGCTACACCTTC. Translation: CSISTGTGFGGYTF.

Only one count was recorded for this clone. The chain carries TRBV27 and TRBJ2-1, with D possibly matching TRBD1 (6 bases). This CDR3 spans 13 amino acids. Between the trimmed V and J ends, which lost 5 bases and 16 bases, there was a span of 21 bases. In germline, CDR1 is MNHEY, CDR2 SMNVEV (reference sequence). The CDR3 region is CASSPGPYRERFF. As DNA, the CDR3 is TGTGCCAGCAGTCCAGGACCTTACAGGGAGAGATTCTTC.

V gene TRBV6-5 combines with J gene TRBJ1-1, with a possible D match to TRBD1 (5 bases). The V end was cut by 8 bases, the J end by 1 base, with 11 bases between. This CDR3 contains 13 residues. Germline CDR1 reads MNHEY; CDR2 reads SVGAGI. The CDR3 here is CASSRGTNTEAFF. The CDR3 DNA sequence: TGTGCCAGCTCCCGGGGGACGAACACTGAAGCTTTCTTT.

The chain employs TRBV2 and TRBJ2-1; D not resolved. In germline, CDR1 is SNHLY, CDR2 FYNNEI. The length of the CDR3 is 15 residues. Trimming cost V 3 bases and J 2 bases, with 11 bases left between them. The CDR3 DNA reads TGTGCCAGCAGTGAGGTGAGTTCGGCCTACAATGAGCAGTTCTTC. Amino acid sequence: CASSEVSSAYNEQFF.

The V gene is TRBV5-1, the J gene TRBJ1-4; D ambiguous. The germline V gene encodes CDR1 SGHRS and CDR2 YFSETQ. This CDR3 comprises 14 residues. Trimming removed 4 bases at V and 5 bases at J, with 12 bases between. The CDR3 reads CASSADRANEKLFF. For the CDR3, the DNA is TGCGCCAGCAGCGCGGACCGGGCCAATGAAAAACTGTTTTTT.

This chain uses TRBV19 with TRBJ2-5; D may be TRBD1 (5 bases). The CDR3 covers 14 residues. V lost 1 base to trimming and J lost 2 bases, with 8 bases between them. CDR1 LNHDA and CDR2 SQIVND come from the germline V gene (reference sequence). The chain's CDR3 is CASSIGPGQETQYF. The CDR3 DNA is TGTGCCAGTAGTATAGGACCAGGGCAAGAGACCCAGTACTTC.

V gene TRBV21-1 combines with J gene TRBJ1-6. TRBV21-1 is given as a pseudogene. The length of the CDR3 is 17 residues. DNA of the CDR3: TGTGCCAGCAGCAAACGCCGCTCGAGCTCCTATAATTCACCCCTCCACTTT. Protein product: CASSKRRSSSYNSPLHF.

This clone occurred a few times. This chain joins TRBV28 and TRBJ1-5, with D unclear. The germline CDR1 and CDR2 sequences are MDHEN and SYDVKM. V was shortened by 3 bases and J by 0 bases, with 9 bases between the two germline ends. This CDR3 has 15 residues. The CDR3 reads CASSFLADSNQPQHF. DNA for the CDR3: TGTGCCAGCAGTTTTCTGGCAGATAGCAATCAGCCCCAGCATTTT.

The rearrangement joins TRBV9 to TRBJ1-4; unclear D gene. Trimming removed 5 bases at V and 5 bases at J, with 10 bases between. Germline values: CDR1 SGDLS, CDR2 YYNGEE. This CDR3 is 13 amino acids long. CDR3 sequence: CASRRQENEKLFF. CDR3 bases: TGTGCCAGCAGACGCCAGGAGAATGAAAAACTGTTTTTT.